The present entry profiles one TCR beta chain with its context. This record comes from a study of blood T cell repertoires in COVID-19. The CDR3 has 13 amino acids. Trimming removed 5 bases at V and 4 bases at J, with 12 bases between. Germline V CDR1 and CDR2: MDHEN, SYDVKM. Only in-frame clones appear in the TCRdb table, and some are missing; sequencing was by immunoSEQ multiplex PCR. The sample yields about 150,000 clones, about 80% seen once. Recruitment covered about two dozen US areas and drew participants whose ages spanned about 18 to 95 years. Cohort placement rested on clinical history that participants reported themselves.

The sample comprised PBMCs or T cells enriched from blood (not recorded which). The chain employs TRBV28 and TRBJ2-7, with a possible D match to TRBD1 (5 bases). The sequence came from a woman aged 50 to 60 who had recovered from COVID-19. The CDR3, as DNA: TGTGCCAGCAGTCCCCGACAGTGGTACGAGCAGTACTTC. Residues: CASSPRQWYEQYF.